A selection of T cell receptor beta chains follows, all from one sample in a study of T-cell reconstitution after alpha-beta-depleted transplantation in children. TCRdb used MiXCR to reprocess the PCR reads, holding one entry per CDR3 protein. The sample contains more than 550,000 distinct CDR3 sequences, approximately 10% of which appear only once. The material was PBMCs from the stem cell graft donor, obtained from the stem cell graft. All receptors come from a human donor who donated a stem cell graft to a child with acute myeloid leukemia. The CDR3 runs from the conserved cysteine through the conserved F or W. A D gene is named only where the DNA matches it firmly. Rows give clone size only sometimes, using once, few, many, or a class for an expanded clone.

DNA: TGTGCCAGCAGAGACCGGGACAGGGGGTACAATGAGCAGTTCTTC
CDR3: CASRDRDRGYNEQFF
J: TRBJ2-1
D: TRBD1
size: many
V: TRBV12-3/TRBV12-4

DNA: TGTGCCACCAGCAGAGACAGGGTAGCCACAGATACGCAGTATTTT
CDR3: CATSRDRVATDTQYF
J: TRBJ2-3
D: -
size: -
V: TRBV15

DNA: TGTGCCGGGACAGGGGAAGATACGCAGTATTTT
CDR3: CAGTGEDTQYF
J: TRBJ2-3
D: TRBD1
size: few
V: TRBV30

DNA: TGTGCCAGCAGCTGGGGGCCCCCATATAACCAAGAGACCCAGTACTTC
CDR3: CASSWGPPYNQETQYF
J: TRBJ2-5
D: -
size: few
V: TRBV7-9

DNA: TGTGCCAGCAGTCCCCGGGACAGCCCTGTAGCCAAAAACATTCAGTACTTC
CDR3: CASSPRDSPVAKNIQYF
J: TRBJ2-4
D: TRBD1
size: once
V: TRBV6-1

DNA: TGTGCCATCAGTGAGTCGAGAGGCAGGGCGAGCTCCTACGAGCAGTACTTC
CDR3: CAISESRGRASSYEQYF
J: TRBJ2-7
D: -
size: many
V: TRBV10-3

DNA: TGTGCCAGCAGCCCCTCCAACTCGGCGGGGCAGCCCCAGCATTTT
CDR3: CASSPSNSAGQPQHF
J: TRBJ1-5
D: -
size: few
V: TRBV7-8

DNA: TGTGCCAGCAGCCTGACAGGGGATGGCGAAAAACTGTTTTTT
CDR3: CASSLTGDGEKLFF
J: TRBJ1-4
D: TRBD1
size: few
V: TRBV5-5

DNA: TGCGCCAGCAGCGAAGCTAGATTCACAGATACGCAGTATTTT
CDR3: CASSEARFTDTQYF
J: TRBJ2-3
D: -
size: few
V: TRBV5-1

DNA: TGTGCCAGCAGCTTACAGGGGGCGAGCGACACTGAAGCTTTCTTT
CDR3: CASSLQGASDTEAFF
J: TRBJ1-1
D: TRBD1
size: many
V: TRBV7-6

DNA: TGTGCCAGCCGGCGGACAGGGAGGAACACTGAAGCTTTCTTT
CDR3: CASRRTGRNTEAFF
J: TRBJ1-1
D: TRBD1
size: many
V: TRBV5-6

DNA: TGTGCCAGCAGCCGTAGACAGGGGGCAGGCTACGAGCAGTACTTC
CDR3: CASSRRQGAGYEQYF
J: TRBJ2-7
D: TRBD1
size: -
V: TRBV7-2

DNA: TGTGCCAGCAGTGCGGCAGGGGTCGTCCAAGAGACCCAGTACTTC
CDR3: CASSAAGVVQETQYF
J: TRBJ2-5
D: -
size: -
V: TRBV25-1

DNA: TGCAGTGCGAGTCTACCGCCCAACACCGGGGAGCTGTTTTTT
CDR3: CSASLPPNTGELFF
J: TRBJ2-2
D: -
size: few
V: TRBV20-1

DNA: TGTGCCACCAGTAGCCAGCGGGAGACCCCAGGCAATGAGCAGTTCTTC
CDR3: CATSSQRETPGNEQFF
J: TRBJ2-1
D: TRBD2
size: few
V: TRBV24-1

DNA: TGTGCCAGCAGCCCCGGTCCTAACGTATGGACTGAAGCTTTCTTT
CDR3: CASSPGPNVWTEAFF
J: TRBJ1-1
D: -
size: -
V: TRBV3-1

DNA: TGTGCCAGCAGTTACCCGTTAGCGGGAGTAACCGGGGAGCTGTTTTTT
CDR3: CASSYPLAGVTGELFF
J: TRBJ2-2
D: TRBD2
size: many
V: TRBV12-3/TRBV12-4

DNA: TGTGCCAGCAGCTCCGGACAGGGCCCCTACGAGCAGTACTTC
CDR3: CASSSGQGPYEQYF
J: TRBJ2-7
D: TRBD1
size: few
V: TRBV7-8

DNA: TGTGCCAGCAGCTTAGTCTTCTCCTACGAGCAGTACTTC
CDR3: CASSLVFSYEQYF
J: TRBJ2-7
D: -
size: -
V: TRBV7-2

DNA: TGTGCCAGCCAGGGGGGCGGAAGCACCGGGGAGCTGTTTTTT
CDR3: CASQGGGSTGELFF
J: TRBJ2-2
D: -
size: many
V: TRBV28

DNA: TGTGCCAGCAGCCAAGATTATGGGCAGGGGAGCTCTGGGGCCAACGTCCTGACTTTC
CDR3: CASSQDYGQGSSGANVLTF
J: TRBJ2-6
D: -
size: many
V: TRBV4-2

DNA: TGCGCCAGCAGCTTGCAGGGAACAACTAATGAAAAACTGTTTTTT
CDR3: CASSLQGTTNEKLFF
J: TRBJ1-4
D: -
size: -
V: TRBV5-1